The 27 T cell receptor beta chains below all came from one sample that was sequenced in a study of blood T cell repertoires in COVID-19. Assay used: immunoSEQ multiplex PCR; TCRdb lists only in-frame clones, some missing. Here the sample spans 39,000 or so clones, about 88% being singletons. Sequences were obtained from peripheral blood. The receptor source for this set is a human donor in a cohort sampled during active COVID-19.

V gene TRBV27 combines with J gene TRBJ2-2; 9 positions agree with TRBD2. V shed 3 bases, J shed 4 bases, and the junction held 3 bases outside the gene matches. The germline V gene encodes CDR1 MNHEY and CDR2 SMNVEV (reference sequence). This CDR3 has 15 amino acids. CDR3 region: CASSFGGRATGELFF. DNA for the CDR3: TGTGCCAGCAGTTTCGGCGGGAGGGCCACCGGGGAGCTGTTTTTT.

The chain links TRBV7-6 to TRBJ1-1; 9 bases match TRBD1. The CDR3 contains 13 residues. V lost 5 bases to trimming and J lost 4 bases; unmatched junction nucleotides: 2. The germline CDR1 and CDR2 sequences are SGHVS and FNYEAQ. The DNA of the CDR3 is TGTGCCAGCAGCAGACAGGGGGGCACTGAAGCTTTCTTT. This codes for CASSRQGGTEAFF.

The chain carries TRBV5-1 and TRBJ2-3; no reliable D call. V shed 0 bases and J shed 6 bases, with 11 bases lying between them. The CDR3 spans 14 residues. The V gene's germline CDR1 is SGHRS and CDR2 YFSETQ. The CDR3 DNA is TGCGCCAGCAGCTTGGTCGGGTCCCCCGATACGCAGTATTTT. Amino acids: CASSLVGSPDTQYF.

The chain joins TRBV5-1 to TRBJ2-7, with TRBD1 matching 7 bases. After removal of 4 bases from V and 2 bases from J, the junction contained 9 bases not matched to a gene. The CDR3 is 15 residues long. Per germline, CDR1 SGHRS and CDR2 YFSETQ. This chain's CDR3 is CASSRSRQGPYEQYF. The CDR3 DNA is TGCGCCAGCAGCCGATCAAGACAGGGACCCTACGAGCAGTACTTC.

The V call is TRBV20-1, the J call TRBJ2-3; D might be TRBD1 (6 bases). Germline V gives CDR1 DFQATT, CDR2 SNEGSKA (reference sequence). The ends were cut back, 3 bases at V and 2 bases at J, with 21 bases in the middle. This CDR3 contains 17 residues. CDR3 nucleotide sequence: TGCAGTGCTAGTGTTCTTACAGGGAGAAGGATCACAGATACGCAGTATTTT. Its translation: CSASVLTGRRITDTQYF.

This chain uses TRBV30 with TRBJ2-7; 9 nucleotides align to TRBD2. J gave up 6 bases and V 1 base, and 7 bases lay outside the gene matches. Per germline, CDR1 GTSNPN and CDR2 SVGIG (reference sequence). CDR3 length: 14 amino acids. CDR3 region: CAWSGEAGGPEQYF. DNA of the CDR3: TGTGCCTGGAGTGGCGAGGCGGGAGGGCCCGAGCAGTACTTC.

The chain joins TRBV6-2 or TRBV6-3 to TRBJ2-5; D is perhaps TRBD2 (5 bases). CDR3 length: 16 residues. The germline V gene has CDR1 MNHEY and CDR2 SVGEGT. The germline V and J ends were trimmed by 5 bases and 2 bases, with 18 bases remaining between them. The CDR3 loop reads CASSGLVGLAQETQYF. CDR3 DNA: TGTGCCAGCAGTGGCTTGGTCGGACTGGCGCAAGAGACCCAGTACTTC.

This clone showed up just once. The chain couples TRBV19 to TRBJ2-5, with D possibly being TRBD2 (5 bases). V dropped 3 bases and J dropped 5 bases, with 10 bases sitting between them. From germline, CDR1 is LNHDA and CDR2 SQIVND (reference sequence). The CDR3 length is 13 residues. CDR3 DNA sequence: TGTGCCAGTAGTATTCGCCCGGGGGAGACCCAGTACTTC. This sequence encodes CASSIRPGETQYF.

This rearrangement joins TRBV11-2 to TRBJ1-4; TRBD1 matches at 7 bases. The V segment lost 6 bases and the J segment 2 bases; nucleotides outside the gene matches: 3. The CDR3 sequence is 14 residues long. Germline V gene data show CDR1 as SGHAT and CDR2 as FQNNGV. CDR3 sequence: CASRPGGTNEKLFF. The CDR3 region has the DNA TGTGCCAGCAGGCCAGGGGGGACTAATGAAAAACTGTTTTTT. The whole variable domain, remainder taken from reference TRBV11-2 and TRBJ1-4, is EAGVAQSPRYKIIEKRQSVAFWCNPISGHATLYWYQQILGQGPKLLIQFQNNGVVDDSQLPKDRFSAERLKGVDSTLKIQPAKLEDSAVYLCASRPGGTNEKLFFGSGTQLSVL.

The J gene is TRBJ1-3, the V gene TRBV15; weak D call: TRBD1 (6 bases). Germline V gene data show CDR1 as LNHNV and CDR2 as YYDKDF (reference sequence). V was cut by 4 bases and J by 6 bases, with 16 bases left in between. The CDR3 runs to 15 residues. This chain's CDR3 is CATSTGLGQINTIYF. CDR3 nucleotides: TGTGCCACCAGCACAGGACTAGGACAGATAAACACCATATATTTT.

Here the CDR3 reads CASSYKDRGWNTF. In DNA form, the CDR3 reads TGTGCCAGCAGCTATAAAGACAGGGGGTGGAACACCTTC. The rearrangement joins TRBV7-9 to TRBJ1-2; 9 bases agree with TRBD1. CDR1 and CDR2 from the germline V gene are SEHNR and FQNEAQ (reference sequence). CDR3 length: 13 residues. J was trimmed by 12 bases and V by 4 bases; bases with no gene match: 9. The complete variable domain, with remaining parts taken from reference TRBV7-9 and TRBJ1-2, reads DTGVSQNPRHKITKRGQNVTFRCDPISEHNRLYWYRQTLGQGPEFLTYFQNEAQLEKSRLLSDRFSAERPKGSFSTLEIQRTEQGDSAMYLCASSYKDRGWNTFGSGTRLTVV.

V is TRBV5-1 and J is TRBJ2-5; TRBD1 matches 7 bases. The CDR3 totals 13 residues. Germline V CDR1 and CDR2: SGHRS, YFSETQ. V lost 8 bases to trimming and J lost 3 bases; unmatched junction nucleotides: 7. The CDR3 region has the DNA TGCGCCAGTACCTTGACAGGGAAAGAGACCCAGTACTTC. Translation: CASTLTGKETQYF.

V usage is TRBV5-1 and J usage is TRBJ2-1, with 7 nucleotides matching TRBD2. The V gene end was trimmed by 4 bases and the J gene end by 7 bases; junction bases not matched to a gene: 11. The CDR3 runs to 15 residues. Germline CDR1 is SGHRS and CDR2 is YFSETQ. The CDR3 sequence is CASSLDGTKWNEQFF. For the CDR3, the DNA is TGCGCCAGCAGCCTGGATGGGACTAAATGGAATGAGCAGTTCTTC.

The chain links TRBV30 to TRBJ2-3; TRBD2 agrees at 8 bases. The germline V gene encodes CDR1 GTSNPN and CDR2 SVGIG (reference sequence). The CDR3 runs to 15 residues. The V and J ends lost 7 bases and 2 bases, in that order; junction bases with no gene match: 11. DNA for the CDR3: TGTGCCTCTCGGGGGGGACGGAGCTTCACAGATACGCAGTATTTT. Translation: CASRGGRSFTDTQYF.

On this clone: Other DNA sequences from this sample encode an identical CDR3 as well. The chain carries TRBV11-3 and TRBJ2-2, with D hard to call. This CDR3 is built from 13 residues. Looked up from germline, CDR1 is SGHNT and CDR2 is YENEEA. V was trimmed by 1 base and J by 4 bases, leaving 4 bases between them. Here the CDR3 DNA reads TGTGCCAGCAGCTTAGCGGTCACCGGGGAGCTGTTTTTT. It codes for CASSLAVTGELFF.

This rearrangement joins TRBV3-1 (or the pseudogene TRBV3-2) to TRBJ2-7; 9 positions agree with TRBD2. The germline CDR1 and CDR2 sequences are LGHDT and YNNKEL (reference sequence). The CDR3 sequence is 15 residues long. The V and J ends lost 1 base and 2 bases, in that order; junction bases with no gene match: 3. CDR3 in amino acids: CASSQGASGAYEQYF. The CDR3 DNA reads as TGTGCCAGCAGCCAAGGGGCTAGCGGGGCCTACGAGCAGTACTTC.

V is TRBV7-2 and J is TRBJ1-1; D unresolved. The germline V and J ends were trimmed by 0 bases and 1 base, with 6 bases remaining between them. The CDR3 covers 14 residues. CDR1 is SGHTA, CDR2 FQGNSA, per germline. CDR3: CASSLAHTNTEAFF. The CDR3 bases are TGTGCCAGCAGCTTAGCACATACGAACACTGAAGCTTTCTTT.

CDR3 region: CASSIAGDQPQHF. The DNA for the CDR3 is TGTGCCAGTAGTATTGCGGGGGATCAGCCCCAGCATTTT. The chain is built from TRBV19 and TRBJ1-5, with a tentative D call TRBD1 (5 bases). V lost 3 bases and J 5 bases, leaving 8 bases between the germline ends. The CDR3 extends over 13 amino acids. Germline loops: CDR1 LNHDA, CDR2 SQIVND (reference sequence).

The J gene is TRBJ2-1, the V gene TRBV27; 12 bases fit TRBD2. Germline CDR1 is MNHEY and CDR2 is SMNVEV (reference sequence). The CDR3 spans 17 residues. V dropped 2 bases and J dropped 6; count of bases not matched to a gene: 8. CDR3 DNA: TGTGCCAGCAGTTTACCCGGTGCTAGCGGGAGGGGCAATGAGCAGTTCTTC. It is translated as CASSLPGASGRGNEQFF.

The rearrangement links TRBV30 to TRBJ1-6, with D uncertain. Trimming took off 4 bases at V and 2 bases at J, with 9 bases between the two ends. CDR1 and CDR2 (germline): GTSNPN, SVGIG (reference sequence). The CDR3 is 14 residues long. The DNA of the CDR3 is TGTGCCTGGAATCGTCTTCCCTATAATTCACCCCTCCACTTT. Residues: CAWNRLPYNSPLHF.

V is TRBV18 and J is TRBJ1-1; D may be TRBD1 (6 bases). This CDR3 is built from 13 residues. Between the trimmed V and J ends, which lost 1 base and 3 bases, there was a span of 6 bases. Germline V gene data show CDR1 as KGHSH and CDR2 as LQKENI. CDR3: CASSPRQDTEAFF. CDR3 coding DNA: TGTGCCAGCTCACCACGACAGGACACTGAAGCTTTCTTT. Using reference TRBV18 and TRBJ1-1 for the parts outside the CDR3, the full variable domain is NAGVMQNPRHLVRRRGQEARLRCSPMKGHSHVYWYRQLPEEGLKFMVYLQKENIIDESGMPKERFSAEFPKEGPSILRIQQVVRGDSAAYFCASSPRQDTEAFFGQGTRLTVV.

This sequence joins TRBV10-1 and TRBJ2-3; no definite D call. The CDR3 has 13 amino acids. The germline V gene has CDR1 WNHNN and CDR2 SYGVQD (reference sequence). Trimming removed 7 bases from V and 5 bases from J, with 13 bases in between. CDR3 DNA: TGCGCCAGCACCGAAGTTCTAGGAGATACGCAGTATTTT. Protein product: CASTEVLGDTQYF.

This clone came up once. The rearrangement joins TRBV5-4 to TRBJ2-3; 13 bases match TRBD2. This CDR3 has 17 residues. V was pared by 3 bases and J by 4 bases, with 8 bases of the junction left unmatched. Germline assignment: CDR1 SGHNT and CDR2 YYREEE (reference sequence). The chain's CDR3 is CASSSRTSGSRADTQYF. CDR3 nucleotide sequence: TGTGCCAGCAGCTCCCGGACTAGCGGGAGTCGGGCAGATACGCAGTATTTT.

The rearrangement uses TRBV19 and TRBJ2-7; 7 nucleotides align to TRBD1. The ends lost 6 bases at V and 2 bases at J; junction bases unmatched: 7. In germline, CDR1 is LNHDA, CDR2 SQIVND (reference sequence). There are 14 residues in the CDR3. In DNA form, the CDR3 reads TGTGCCAGTAGCGGTGACAGGGCCCCCTACGAGCAGTACTTC. This encodes CASSGDRAPYEQYF.

This chain uses TRBV9 with TRBJ1-3; D is uncertain. Trimming removed 0 bases at V and 3 bases at J, with 10 bases between. CDR3 length equals 15 residues. The germline V gene has CDR1 SGDLS and CDR2 YYNGEE. Here the CDR3 DNA reads TGTGCCAGCAGCGTAGGGGGTGGAGGTGGAAACACCATATATTTT. Encoded protein: CASSVGGGGGNTIYF.

The chain links TRBV4-1 to TRBJ2-3, with D tentatively TRBD2 (6 bases). The CDR3 extends over 17 amino acids. Deletions cut 0 bases from V and 1 base from J, with 14 bases between. The germline V gene encodes CDR1 MGHRA and CDR2 YSYEKL. The CDR3 reads CASSQERDSRGTDTQYF. DNA of the CDR3: TGCGCCAGCAGCCAAGAGCGGGACTCCCGGGGCACAGATACGCAGTATTTT.

V is TRBV2 and J is TRBJ2-7, with D unresolved. CDR1 is SNHLY and CDR2 is FYNNEI in the germline V gene. This CDR3 is 13 amino acids long. V lost 3 bases to trimming and J lost 5 bases, with 11 bases between them. The CDR3 DNA is TGTGCCAGCAGTGAGGGCTCAGTGAACGAGCAGTACTTC. As protein: CASSEGSVNEQYF.